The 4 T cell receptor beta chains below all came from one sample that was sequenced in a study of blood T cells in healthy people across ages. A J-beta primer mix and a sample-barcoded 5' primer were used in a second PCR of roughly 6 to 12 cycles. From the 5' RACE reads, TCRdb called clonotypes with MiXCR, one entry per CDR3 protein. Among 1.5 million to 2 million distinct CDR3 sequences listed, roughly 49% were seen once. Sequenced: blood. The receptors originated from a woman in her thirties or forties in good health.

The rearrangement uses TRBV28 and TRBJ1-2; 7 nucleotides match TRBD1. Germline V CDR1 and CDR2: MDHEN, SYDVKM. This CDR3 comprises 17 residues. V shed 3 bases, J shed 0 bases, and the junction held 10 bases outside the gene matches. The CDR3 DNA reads TGTGCCAGCAGTTTCAGGACAGGCGTGAACCCTAACTATGGCTACACCTTC. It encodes CASSFRTGVNPNYGYTF.

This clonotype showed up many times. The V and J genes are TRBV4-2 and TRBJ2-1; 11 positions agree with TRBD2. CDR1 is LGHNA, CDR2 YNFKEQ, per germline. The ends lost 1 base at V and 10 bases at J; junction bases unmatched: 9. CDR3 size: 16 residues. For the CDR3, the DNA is TGTGCCAGCAGCCAAGGGGGGACTAGCGGCCCTACGGAGCAGTTCTTC. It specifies CASSQGGTSGPTEQFF.

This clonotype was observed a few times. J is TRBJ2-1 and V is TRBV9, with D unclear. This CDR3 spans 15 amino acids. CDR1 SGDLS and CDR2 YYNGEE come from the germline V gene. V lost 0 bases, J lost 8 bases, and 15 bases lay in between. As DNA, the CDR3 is TGTGCCAGCAGCGTAGTCGGTTCTTCTGGGGATGAGCAGTTCTTC. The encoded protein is CASSVVGSSGDEQFF.

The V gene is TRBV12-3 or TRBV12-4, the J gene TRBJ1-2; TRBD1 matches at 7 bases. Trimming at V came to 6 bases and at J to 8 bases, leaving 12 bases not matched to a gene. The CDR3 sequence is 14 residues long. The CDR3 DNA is TGTGCCAGCAGGCCGACAGGGAGGTTGGGGGGCTACACCTTC. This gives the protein CASRPTGRLGGYTF.